The 27 T cell receptor beta chains presented below share a single source sample, sequenced in a study of cytomegalovirus exposure and HLA in healthy donors. PCR amplification relied on 60 Vbeta primers (plus 13 Jbeta primers). The method was immunoSEQ multiplex PCR; TCRdb's version includes in-frame clones alone and lacks a portion of them. The repertoire holds some 190,000 clones, with 87% as singletons. The sample comprised PBMCs. These receptors were obtained from a boy younger than 10 in good health and CMV-seronegative.

The V call is TRBV10-2, the J call TRBJ1-5; weak D call: TRBD1 (6 bases). Trimming took off 10 bases at V and 5 bases at J, with 15 bases between the two ends. CDR3 size: 13 residues. The germline gives CDR1 WSHSY, CDR2 SAAADI. Here the CDR3 DNA reads TGCGCCACCCGGACAGCAGCCGATCAGCCCCAGCATTTT. It yields the protein CATRTAADQPQHF.

This chain joins TRBV5-4 and TRBJ2-7; TRBD2 matches at 9 bases. J gave up 2 bases and V 4 bases, and 7 bases lay outside the gene matches. The germline gives CDR1 SGHNT, CDR2 YYREEE (reference sequence). CDR3 length equals 15 residues. CDR3 residues: CASSLGLADAYEQYF. CDR3 bases: TGTGCCAGCAGCCTGGGACTAGCAGACGCCTACGAGCAGTACTTC.

The rearrangement uses TRBV6-7 and TRBJ2-5; 8 bases fit TRBD2. TRBV6-7 is reported as an ORF; its role is uncertain. This CDR3 region has 14 residues. The ends lost 7 bases at V and 5 bases at J; junction bases unmatched: 9. The CDR3 DNA reads as TGTGCCAGCATCTTAAGCGGGGGCGGGGAGACCCAGTACTTC. Its translation is CASILSGGGETQYF.

V is TRBV6-5 and J is TRBJ2-7, with 8 bases lining up with TRBD2. The CDR3 runs to 15 residues. CDR1 is MNHEY and CDR2 is SVGAGI in the germline V gene. The trim removed 0 bases at V and 3 bases at J, leaving 4 bases unmatched. CDR3 loop: CASSYSLAVLYEQYF. The CDR3 DNA follows: TGTGCCAGCAGTTACTCACTAGCGGTGCTCTACGAGCAGTACTTC.

This clone occurred once. V usage is TRBV5-1 and J usage is TRBJ2-6, with 7 bases lining up with TRBD1. This CDR3 contains 16 residues. Germline CDR1 and CDR2: SGHRS and YFSETQ. Trimming removed 4 bases from V and 2 bases from J; junction bases left unmatched: 6. The DNA of the CDR3 is TGCGCCAGCAGCCGCCATGGGACAGCTGGGGCCAACGTCCTGACTTTC. Protein: CASSRHGTAGANVLTF.

This clone is a singleton in its sample. The chain joins TRBV11-1 to TRBJ1-1, with D possibly being TRBD1 (5 bases). Germline V gene lookup returns CDR1 SGHAT and CDR2 FQDESV (reference sequence). V shed 0 bases and J shed 1 base, with 9 bases lying between them. CDR3 size: 15 residues. The CDR3 sequence: CASSLARGRNTEAFF. For the CDR3, the DNA is TGTGCCAGCAGCTTAGCCCGGGGGAGGAACACTGAAGCTTTCTTT.

The V gene is TRBV27, the J gene TRBJ1-2, with 8 bases lining up with TRBD1. CDR3 length: 15 residues. The V gene end was trimmed by 5 bases and the J gene end by 2 bases; junction bases not matched to a gene: 7. The germline V gene encodes CDR1 MNHEY and CDR2 SMNVEV (reference sequence). CDR3 nucleotide sequence: TGTGCCAGCAGTCAGGACAGGGAAGGGAACTATGGCTACACCTTC. Translating gives CASSQDREGNYGYTF.

This sequence joins TRBV7-9 and TRBJ2-1, with TRBD2 identical over 15 bases. Germline CDR1 reads SEHNR; CDR2 reads FQNEAQ (reference sequence). After removal of 5 bases from V and 6 bases from J, the junction contained 2 bases not matched to a gene. CDR3 length: 15 residues. The CDR3 loop reads CASSGGLAGGNEQFF. For the CDR3, the DNA is TGTGCCAGCAGCGGGGGACTAGCGGGGGGCAATGAGCAGTTCTTC. The full variable domain, in which reference TRBV7-9 and TRBJ2-1 provide the parts outside the CDR3, is DTGVSQNPRHKITKRGQNVTFRCDPISEHNRLYWYRQTLGQGPEFLTYFQNEAQLEKSRLLSDRFSAERPKGSFSTLEIQRTEQGDSAMYLCASSGGLAGGNEQFFGPGTRLTVL.

This clone was detected only a few times. The chain is built from TRBV7-9 and TRBJ2-7, with TRBD2 matching over 8 bases. Germline lookup yields CDR1 SEHNR and CDR2 FQNEAQ (reference sequence). The trim removed 5 bases at V and 0 bases at J, leaving 9 bases unmatched. The CDR3 consists of 16 residues. In nucleotides, the CDR3 is TGTGCCAGCAGCCCGATATTCAGCGGGGGCTCCTACGAGCAGTACTTC. Its protein is CASSPIFSGGSYEQYF.

The chain uses TRBV27 and TRBJ2-7; 7 nucleotides match TRBD1. The CDR3 length is 16 residues. The trim removed 5 bases at V and 2 bases at J, leaving 12 bases unmatched. Germline V lookup: CDR1 MNHEY, CDR2 SMNVEV (reference sequence). For the CDR3, the DNA is TGTGCCAGCAGTCCCTCCCCGACAGGGACGACCTACGAGCAGTACTTC. Translated, it gives CASSPSPTGTTYEQYF.

The rearrangement joins TRBV27 to TRBJ2-7; D is perhaps TRBD2 (6 bases). The CDR3 has 14 amino acids. In germline, CDR1 is MNHEY, CDR2 SMNVEV (reference sequence). V dropped 3 bases and J dropped 1 base, with 10 bases sitting between them. CDR3 in amino acids: CASSLASESYEQYF. DNA of the CDR3: TGTGCCAGCAGTTTGGCTAGCGAGTCCTACGAGCAGTACTTC.

This clone was detected a few times. The V and J genes are TRBV4-1 and TRBJ1-5; D not resolved. CDR1 is MGHRA and CDR2 is YSYEKL in the germline V gene. This CDR3 region has 13 residues. The germline V and J ends were trimmed by 4 bases and 9 bases, with 13 bases remaining between them. CDR3 loop: CASSPTTPRPQHF. CDR3 sequence (DNA): TGCGCCAGCAGCCCAACCACTCCCCGGCCCCAGCATTTT.

As DNA, the CDR3 is TGTGCCAGTAGAAGGACAGGGTCCTACGAGCAGTACTTC. This codes for CASRRTGSYEQYF. J is TRBJ2-7 and V is TRBV19, with 8 bases that match TRBD1. The CDR3 sequence is 13 residues long. Trimming cost V 6 bases and J 1 base; bases outside gene matches: 2. CDR1 is LNHDA, CDR2 SQIVND, per germline (reference sequence).

The chain is built from TRBV5-4 and TRBJ1-2; a weak D match, TRBD1 (6 bases). The CDR3 consists of 14 residues. Germline CDR1 and CDR2: SGHNT and YYREEE (reference sequence). With 0 bases removed from V and 5 bases from J, the gap between germline ends came to 11 bases. This CDR3 reads CASSLADSWYGYTF. The CDR3, as DNA: TGTGCCAGCAGCTTGGCGGACAGTTGGTATGGCTACACCTTC.

CDR3: CASSLPGTGYTDTQYF. The CDR3 nucleotides are TGCGCCAGCAGCTTGCCGGGTACAGGGTACACAGATACGCAGTATTTT. J is TRBJ2-3 and V is TRBV5-1, with D possibly TRBD1 on 6 matching bases. This CDR3 comprises 16 residues. Trimming pared 1 base from V and 2 bases from J, leaving 14 bases between. The germline V gene encodes CDR1 SGHRS and CDR2 YFSETQ.

As regards this clone: Other nucleotide sequences in the sample specify the same CDR3. The CDR3 spells CASSPDRSLVLYGYTF. The CDR3 DNA reads as TGTGCCAGCTCACCGGATCGGTCCCTAGTTCTTTATGGCTACACCTTC. The chain couples TRBV18 to TRBJ1-2; no reliable D call. CDR1 is KGHSH, CDR2 LQKENI, per germline. The CDR3 extends over 16 amino acids. Trimming stripped 3 bases from V and 5 bases from J, with 19 bases between.

This clone was seen more than once but under ten times. This chain connects TRBV5-4 to TRBJ2-2, with 9 bases identical to TRBD1. V lost 4 bases and J lost 6; bases outside the gene matches: 7. Germline CDR1 is SGHNT and CDR2 is YYREEE (reference sequence). The CDR3 is 15 amino acids. The CDR3, as DNA: TGTGCCAGCAGCCCGGGACAGGGAGGAGCCGGGGAGCTGTTTTTT. This codes for CASSPGQGGAGELFF.

CDR3 nucleotide sequence: TGTGCCAGCAGCTCCCGGACTAGCGGGAGTTATACGCAGTATTTT. This gives the protein CASSSRTSGSYTQYF. The genes are TRBV5-4 and TRBJ2-3, with 13 bases lining up with TRBD2. V trimming: 3 bases; J trimming: 7 bases; junction bases outside the gene matches: 5. The CDR3 sequence is 15 residues long. CDR1 and CDR2 from the germline V gene are SGHNT and YYREEE (reference sequence).

This rearrangement joins TRBV29-1 to TRBJ2-1, with 8 bases that match TRBD2. V lost 7 bases to trimming and J lost 3 bases; unmatched junction nucleotides: 11. This CDR3 contains 15 residues. Per germline, CDR1 SQVTM and CDR2 ANQGSEA. The CDR3 bases are TGCAGCGCCGAGGGTCGGACTAGCTACTACAATGAGCAGTTCTTC. Protein sequence: CSAEGRTSYYNEQFF.

The CDR3 coding sequence is TGTGCCAGTAGGATAAACCCGGGACAGCTAAACACTGAAGCTTTCTTT. It translates to CASRINPGQLNTEAFF. The chain has TRBV19 and TRBJ1-1; 7 bases are shared with TRBD1. The CDR3 contains 16 residues. Losses at the gene ends were 6 bases for V and 2 bases for J; bases not matched to a gene: 12. The germline gives CDR1 LNHDA, CDR2 SQIVND (reference sequence).

The rearrangement links TRBV10-1 to TRBJ2-3; 7 bases fit TRBD1. Germline V gene lookup returns CDR1 WNHNN and CDR2 SYGVQD (reference sequence). V was pared by 2 bases and J by 6 bases, with 8 bases of the junction left unmatched. The CDR3 loop spans 15 amino acids. The CDR3 loop is CASSERQGELDTQYF. For the CDR3, the DNA is TGCGCCAGCAGTGAGCGGCAGGGGGAATTGGATACGCAGTATTTT.

This chain joins TRBV19 and TRBJ2-4, with TRBD1 identical over 9 bases. From germline, CDR1 is LNHDA and CDR2 SQIVND (reference sequence). The CDR3 contains 18 residues. V lost 7 bases, J lost 9 bases, and 22 bases stayed unmatched. CDR3 sequence (DNA): TGTGCCAGTAACCCAACAGGGGGCCCGGGGTTTCGGTCGGGCATTCAGTACTTC. The encoded protein is CASNPTGGPGFRSGIQYF.

The table lists this clone with a count of one. The junction shows a germline mismatch at one end, possibly a read error. Other DNA sequences in the same sample also yield this CDR3. The genes are TRBV9 and TRBJ2-2, with D possibly being TRBD2 (6 bases). The CDR3 runs 14 residues. Germline lookup yields CDR1 SGDLS and CDR2 YYNGEE. CDR3: CASSNSWRGGELFF. Written as DNA, the CDR3 is TGTGCCAGCAGTAATTCTTGGCGGGGCGGGGAACTGTTTTTT.

The chain employs TRBV5-1 and TRBJ2-5, with D possibly matching TRBD2 (5 bases). The assigned J gene may be wrong: the sequence end matches TRBJ2-7 better. CDR3 length: 16 amino acids. Germline CDR1 reads SGHRS; CDR2 reads YFSETQ. DNA for the CDR3: TGCGCCAGCGGGGATAGGTGGGATGGAGGTACCTACGAGCAGTACTTC. Translating it yields CASGDRWDGGTYEQYF.

This clone appeared a single time. This chain uses TRBV25-1 with TRBJ1-1; tentatively, D is TRBD1 (5 bases). There are 15 residues in the CDR3. Trimming stripped 1 base from V and 3 bases from J, with 12 bases between. Germline V CDR1 and CDR2: MGHDK, SYGVNS. CDR3 region: CASSESRTGDTEAFF. CDR3 nucleotide sequence: TGTGCCAGCAGTGAATCCCGGACGGGGGACACTGAAGCTTTCTTT.

This clone was picked up a small number of times. The gene calls are TRBV5-1 and TRBJ2-7; 7 bases line up with TRBD1. This CDR3 comprises 14 residues. The V segment lost 0 bases and the J segment 5 bases; nucleotides outside the gene matches: 5. Germline V gene lookup returns CDR1 SGHRS and CDR2 YFSETQ. The CDR3 nucleotides read TGCGCCAGCAGCTTGGTCCAGGGGGTACACGAGCAGTACTTC. Translation: CASSLVQGVHEQYF.

The chain combines TRBV19 with TRBJ2-2; D unresolved. This CDR3 comprises 15 residues. Trimming stripped 5 bases from V and 1 base from J, with 11 bases between. CDR1 is LNHDA and CDR2 is SQIVND in the germline V gene (reference sequence). The CDR3 region is CASSQASWNTGELFF. The CDR3 bases are TGTGCCAGTAGTCAAGCATCGTGGAACACCGGGGAGCTGTTTTTT.